This T cell receptor beta chain originates from a study of cytomegalovirus exposure and HLA in healthy donors. Note on this clone: The antigen is unknown.

Study observations and caveats: Many donors carried some public TCRs, although rarity characterized most TCR sequences. It was assumed in the presence/absence analyses that sequencing depth was roughly uniform across donors. Roughly 170 TCR beta chains were listed as cytomegalovirus-associated.

CDR1 SGDLS and CDR2 YYNGEE come from the germline V gene. V lost 4 bases, J lost 10 bases, and 10 bases stayed unmatched. The CDR3 is 15 residues long. Primers included in the PCR were 60 Vbeta and 13 Jbeta primers. Sequencing used immunoSEQ multiplex PCR; TCRdb keeps in-frame clones, though not all of them. The repertoire consists of about 140,000 clones, with 70% to 85% occurring once and the leading ten covering roughly 10%. Sample: PBMCs. The J gene is TRBJ2-1, the V gene TRBV9; 11 nucleotides align to TRBD1. The clonotype originates from a woman between 50 and 59 years old in good health and CMV-seropositive. Written as DNA, the CDR3 is TGTGCCAGCAGCTCGGGACAGGGGGTAAGTGGCGAGCAGTTCTTC. Translated: CASSSGQGVSGEQFF.